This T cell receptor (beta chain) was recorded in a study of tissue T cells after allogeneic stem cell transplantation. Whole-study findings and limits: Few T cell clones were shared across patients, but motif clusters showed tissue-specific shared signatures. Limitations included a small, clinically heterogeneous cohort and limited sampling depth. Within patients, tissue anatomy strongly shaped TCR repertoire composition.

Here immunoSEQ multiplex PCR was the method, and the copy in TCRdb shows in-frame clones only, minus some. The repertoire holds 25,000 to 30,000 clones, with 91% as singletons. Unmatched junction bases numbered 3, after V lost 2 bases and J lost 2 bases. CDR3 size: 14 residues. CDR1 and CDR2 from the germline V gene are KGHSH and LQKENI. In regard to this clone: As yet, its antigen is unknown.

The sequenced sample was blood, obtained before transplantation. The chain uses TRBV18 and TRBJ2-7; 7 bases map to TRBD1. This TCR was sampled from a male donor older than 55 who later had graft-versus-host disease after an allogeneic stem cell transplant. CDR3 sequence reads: CASSPRDSTYEQYF. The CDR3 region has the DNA TGTGCCAGCTCACCAAGGGACAGCACCTACGAGCAGTACTTC.